The 31 T cell receptor beta chains given below trace back to one sample, sequenced in a study of T-cell memory formation after mild COVID-19. TCRdb itself ran the 5' RACE reads through MiXCR, one entry per CDR3 protein. The sample carries approximately 560,000 distinct CDR3 sequences, approximately 15% recorded once. The material sequenced was PBMCs or a T cell subset sorted from them (not recorded which). The receptors here all came from an adult woman who had mild COVID-19 (a few samples of this study predate the infection). Cell type and time point are not known.

This clonotype was found many times. V gene TRBV7-7 combines with J gene TRBJ2-7, with TRBD1 matching over 10 bases. The CDR3 spans 15 residues. J gave up 4 bases and V 1 base, and 4 bases lay outside the gene matches. Germline V gene lookup returns CDR1 SSHAT and CDR2 FNYEAQ (reference sequence). The CDR3 loop is CASSLGTGGDYEQYF. The DNA of the CDR3 is TGTGCCAGCAGCTTAGGGACAGGGGGAGATTACGAGCAGTACTTC.

The rearrangement uses TRBV12-3 or TRBV12-4 and TRBJ1-3; D gene unclear. Trimming cost V 7 bases and J 5 bases, with 15 bases left between them. The CDR3 runs to 14 residues. The chain's CDR3 is CASNKRGGRNTIYF. CDR3 nucleotides: TGTGCCAGCAACAAGAGAGGCGGAAGAAACACCATATATTTT.

Here the CDR3 reads CASSPGGHGGFQPQHF. CDR3 coding DNA: TGTGCCAGCAGCCCAGGGGGACATGGGGGCTTTCAGCCCCAGCATTTT. This rearrangement joins TRBV7-2 to TRBJ1-5, with 7 bases aligning to TRBD1. The J segment lost 6 bases and the V segment lost 5 bases, leaving 13 bases of the junction unmatched. The CDR3 runs 16 residues. Germline loops: CDR1 SGHTA, CDR2 FQGNSA.

The chain joins TRBV9 to TRBJ2-7; no clear D. Germline-derived CDR1 and CDR2 are SGDLS and YYNGEE. V was shortened by 2 bases and J by 6 bases, with 12 bases between the two germline ends. This CDR3 comprises 13 residues. CDR3 nucleotides: TGTGCCAGCAGCGTCGGCGGTTCGGTCGAGCAGTACTTC. Its translation is CASSVGGSVEQYF.

There are many counts of this clonotype. J is TRBJ2-3 and V is TRBV7-2; TRBD1 matches at 7 bases. Germline CDR1 SGHTA, CDR2 FQGNSA. Trimming cost V 5 bases and J 4 bases; bases outside gene matches: 3. The CDR3 extends over 13 amino acids. This CDR3 is CASSRQGPDTQYF. The CDR3 region has the DNA TGTGCCAGCAGCCGACAGGGACCAGATACGCAGTATTTT.

This clonotype was counted a few times. This chain joins TRBV7-2 and TRBJ1-3; the match to TRBD1 covers 12 bases. V gave up 5 bases and J gave up 7 bases; unmatched junction bases: 6. Germline values: CDR1 SGHTA, CDR2 FQGNSA. The CDR3 is made up of 15 amino acids. CDR3: CASSPGTGGTNTIYF. In nucleotides, the CDR3 is TGTGCCAGCAGCCCGGGGACAGGGGGCACGAACACCATATATTTT.

This rearrangement joins TRBV15 to TRBJ1-1; D gene uncertain. V shed 5 bases and J shed 2 bases, with 12 bases lying between them. The CDR3 covers 14 residues. The germline CDR1 and CDR2 sequences are LNHNV and YYDKDF (reference sequence). CDR3 amino acids: CATSGPSVNTEAFF. The DNA for the CDR3 is TGTGCCACCAGCGGACCCAGTGTTAACACTGAAGCTTTCTTT.

The rearrangement joins TRBV12-3 or TRBV12-4 to TRBJ1-2; 7 bases agree with TRBD1. V shed 5 bases and J 3 bases; nucleotides not matched to a gene: 9. The CDR3 is 15 amino acids. CDR3 in amino acids: CASSVVEDRYYGYTF. The DNA of the CDR3 is TGTGCCAGCAGTGTAGTGGAGGACAGGTACTATGGCTACACCTTC.

Ten or more counts support this clonotype. The chain links TRBV7-2 to TRBJ2-3; 7 bases align to TRBD2. This CDR3 contains 17 residues. J lost 0 bases, V lost 2 bases, and 8 bases had no gene match. Germline CDR1 is SGHTA and CDR2 is FQGNSA. The CDR3 region has the DNA TGTGCCAGCAGCTTATTGGGCGGGGGTACTAGCACAGATACGCAGTATTTT. Protein product: CASSLLGGGTSTDTQYF.

This clonotype occurred many times. The chain uses TRBV20-1 and TRBJ2-1; 9 bases match TRBD2. CDR3 length equals 17 residues. The germline V gene encodes CDR1 DFQATT and CDR2 SNEGSKA (reference sequence). J was trimmed by 8 bases and V by 2 bases; bases with no gene match: 16. CDR3 region: CSARIQGSGGPWDEQFF. Here the CDR3 DNA reads TGCAGTGCTAGAATTCAGGGTAGCGGGGGCCCCTGGGATGAGCAGTTCTTC.

DNA for the CDR3: TGTGCCAGCAGCTGGGGACAGGCTATTGGCTACACCTTC. This gives the protein CASSWGQAIGYTF. This chain uses TRBV3-1 with TRBJ1-2; 8 bases map to TRBD1. With 5 bases clipped from V and 7 bases from J, the junction kept 6 bases outside the gene matches. The CDR3 has 13 residues. Germline V CDR1 and CDR2: LGHDT, YNNKEL (reference sequence).

This clonotype was seen only a few times. The CDR3 here is CASSTDGGNQPQHF. DNA of the CDR3: TGCGCCAGCAGCACGGACGGCGGCAATCAGCCCCAGCATTTT. This chain links TRBV5-1 with TRBJ1-5; D uncertain. Germline loops: CDR1 SGHRS, CDR2 YFSETQ. The length of the CDR3 is 14 residues. The V gene lost 4 bases and the J gene lost 2 bases, with 10 bases spanning the gap. The entire variable domain, with the rest obtained from reference TRBV5-1 and TRBJ1-5, is as follows: KAGVTQTPRYLIKTRGQQVTLSCSPISGHRSVSWYQQTPGQGLQFLFEYFSETQRNKGNFPGRFSGRQFSNSRSEMNVSTLELGDSALYLCASSTDGGNQPQHFGDGTRLSIL.

The V and J genes are TRBV15 and TRBJ1-1; no reliable D call. The germline V and J ends were trimmed by 4 bases and 1 base, with 13 bases remaining between them. CDR1 is LNHNV, CDR2 YYDKDF, per germline (reference sequence). The CDR3 consists of 15 residues. CDR3 sequence reads: CATSKTGSSNTEAFF. The CDR3, as DNA: TGTGCCACCAGCAAAACGGGCTCTTCGAACACTGAAGCTTTCTTT.

In its sample, this clonotype was seen a few times. This rearrangement joins TRBV20-1 to TRBJ2-7, with D possibly being TRBD2 (6 bases). The CDR3 sequence is 16 residues long. Germline loops: CDR1 DFQATT, CDR2 SNEGSKA (reference sequence). V was cut by 5 bases and J by 1 base, with 21 bases left in between. The chain's CDR3 is CSAGSGGTELSYEQYF. The CDR3 DNA sequence: TGCAGTGCTGGCAGCGGCGGGACGGAGCTTTCCTACGAGCAGTACTTC.

This clonotype was recorded a few times. The V call is TRBV9, the J call TRBJ2-7; 8 bases line up with TRBD1. The germline CDR1 and CDR2 sequences are SGDLS and YYNGEE. The CDR3 contains 14 residues. Trimming took 0 bases from V and 4 from J; bases not matched to a gene: 3. CDR3 sequence: CASSVGQGIYEQYF. CDR3 coding DNA: TGTGCCAGCAGCGTAGGACAGGGGATTTACGAGCAGTACTTC.

This clonotype has just a few counts. The chain joins TRBV24-1 to TRBJ2-3; 7 bases agree with TRBD1. Germline loops: CDR1 KGHDR, CDR2 SFDVKD. The CDR3 contains 13 residues. The J segment lost 5 bases and the V segment lost 9 bases, leaving 7 bases of the junction unmatched. The CDR3 loop is CATRRGTEDTQYF. CDR3 in DNA: TGTGCCACCCGCAGGGGGACAGAAGATACGCAGTATTTT.

This clonotype was observed a handful of times. The CDR3 DNA reads TGTGCCAGGGGGGGTAGGGGGACTGAAGCTTTCTTT. This sequence encodes CARGGRGTEAFF. The rearrangement uses TRBV12-3 or TRBV12-4 and TRBJ1-1; D is possibly TRBD1 (6 bases). The V end lost 9 bases, the J end lost 5 bases, and 13 bases lay between the germline ends. The CDR3 runs to 12 residues.

The chain joins TRBV15 to TRBJ1-6, with a weak D call TRBD1 (5 bases). The germline CDR1 and CDR2 sequences are LNHNV and YYDKDF (reference sequence). The CDR3 contains 18 residues. Trimming shortened V by 1 base and J by 0 bases, and 13 bases separated the two germline ends. CDR3 sequence reads: CATSRVLGLDSYNSPLHF. The CDR3 coding sequence is TGTGCCACCAGCAGAGTCTTGGGACTAGACTCCTATAATTCACCCCTCCACTTT.

There are a few counts of this clonotype. The V gene is TRBV20-1, the J gene TRBJ2-7, with TRBD2 identical over 14 bases. Germline V gene lookup returns CDR1 DFQATT and CDR2 SNEGSKA (reference sequence). V lost 6 bases to trimming and J lost 2 bases; unmatched junction nucleotides: 3. The CDR3 runs to 14 residues. This CDR3 is CSAKTSGRAYEQYF. DNA of the CDR3: TGCAGTGCCAAGACTAGCGGGAGGGCCTACGAGCAGTACTTC.

This sequence joins TRBV3-1 and TRBJ2-7; D is unresolved. The CDR3 has 14 residues. CDR1 LGHDT and CDR2 YNNKEL come from the germline V gene (reference sequence). The V end was cut by 3 bases, the J end by 0 bases, with 9 bases between. CDR3 in DNA: TGTGCCAGCAGCCACGCGCAGGACTCCTACGAGCAGTACTTC. The encoded protein is CASSHAQDSYEQYF.

CDR3 protein: CASSLGGTGSTGELFF. CDR3 DNA sequence: TGTGCCAGCAGTTTAGGGGGGACAGGGTCCACCGGGGAGCTGTTTTTT. This chain joins TRBV12-3 or TRBV12-4 and TRBJ2-2; 9 nucleotides align to TRBD1. The CDR3 length is 16 residues. With 1 base clipped from V and 4 bases from J, the junction kept 4 bases outside the gene matches.

DNA of the CDR3: TGTGCCAGTACGGGCAGCATGAACACTGAAGCTTTCTTT. Its protein is CASTGSMNTEAFF. V usage is TRBV19 and J usage is TRBJ1-1, with D unclear. Germline CDR1 and CDR2: LNHDA and SQIVND (reference sequence). The CDR3 spans 13 residues. V lost 7 bases, J lost 0 bases, and 9 bases lay in between.

V and J are TRBV20-1 and TRBJ2-7; D may be TRBD2 (7 bases). V was trimmed by 6 bases and J by 3 bases, leaving 21 bases between them. There are 15 residues in the CDR3. Germline V lookup: CDR1 DFQATT, CDR2 SNEGSKA (reference sequence). The CDR3 sequence is CSAGARGAQDYEQYF. CDR3 bases: TGCAGTGCCGGGGCCCGGGGGGCGCAGGACTACGAGCAGTACTTC.

The rearrangement uses TRBV7-6 and TRBJ2-5; perhaps TRBD2 as D (7 bases). CDR3 size: 14 residues. From germline, CDR1 is SGHVS and CDR2 FNYEAQ. The ends were cut back, 5 bases at V and 4 bases at J, with 14 bases in the middle. CDR3 loop: CASSLNAGAETQYF. In nucleotides, the CDR3 is TGTGCCAGCAGCCTGAACGCGGGGGCAGAGACCCAGTACTTC. Filled out from reference TRBV7-6 and TRBJ2-5, the complete variable domain reads GAGVSQSPRYKVTKRGQDVALRCDPISGHVSLYWYRQALGQGPEFLTYFNYEAQQDKSGLPNDRFSAERPEGSISTLTIQRTEQRDSAMYRCASSLNAGAETQYFGPGTRLLVL.

The V call is TRBV2, the J call TRBJ2-2; D is undetermined. Germline V gene lookup returns CDR1 SNHLY and CDR2 FYNNEI. The CDR3 extends over 14 amino acids. Trimming shortened V by 5 bases and J by 3 bases, and 10 bases separated the two germline ends. CDR3 region: CASSSLTYTGELFF. The DNA of the CDR3 is TGTGCCAGCAGTAGCCTCACATACACCGGGGAGCTGTTTTTT.

The chain uses TRBV5-1 and TRBJ2-3; TRBD2 aligns across 9 bases. The CDR3 is 15 residues long. Germline values: CDR1 SGHRS, CDR2 YFSETQ. Losses at the gene ends were 2 bases for V and 5 bases for J; bases not matched to a gene: 6. The CDR3 loop is CASSFGGGGEDTQYF. CDR3 coding DNA: TGCGCCAGCAGCTTTGGCGGGGGGGGCGAAGATACGCAGTATTTT. The whole variable domain, remainder taken from reference TRBV5-1 and TRBJ2-3, is KAGVTQTPRYLIKTRGQQVTLSCSPISGHRSVSWYQQTPGQGLQFLFEYFSETQRNKGNFPGRFSGRQFSNSRSEMNVSTLELGDSALYLCASSFGGGGEDTQYFGPGTRLTVL.

This clonotype turned up a few times. J is TRBJ2-7 and V is TRBV4-2; unclear D gene. The CDR3 is made up of 11 amino acids. Trimming removed 3 bases from V and 6 bases from J, with 6 bases in between. Germline CDR1 is LGHNA and CDR2 is YNFKEQ. The CDR3: CASSQGFEQYF. CDR3 nucleotide sequence: TGTGCCAGCAGCCAGGGATTCGAGCAGTACTTC.

This clonotype was counted only a few times. The chain is built from TRBV20-1 and TRBJ2-3; 8 nucleotides agree with TRBD1. Germline CDR1 reads DFQATT; CDR2 reads SNEGSKA (reference sequence). This CDR3 has 18 amino acids. Trimming cost V 4 bases and J 5 bases; bases outside gene matches: 20. The CDR3 bases are TGCAGTGCTACACAACACCCAAAGACAGGGGTCCGGGGAGATACGCAGTATTTT. It encodes CSATQHPKTGVRGDTQYF.

The chain links TRBV12-3 or TRBV12-4 to TRBJ2-2; D not resolved. CDR3 length: 14 residues. V was cut by 7 bases and J by 6 bases, with 15 bases left in between. This CDR3 is CASTLEGRPGELFF. The CDR3 DNA sequence: TGTGCCAGCACCCTCGAAGGGCGTCCCGGGGAGCTGTTTTTT.

In this sample, this clonotype turned up a few times. The chain recombines TRBV6-2 or TRBV6-3 with TRBJ2-1; D is undetermined. This CDR3 has 14 amino acids. V was clipped by 7 bases and J by 3 bases, with 13 bases between them. Looked up from germline, CDR1 is MNHEY and CDR2 is SVGEGT. The CDR3 DNA follows: TGTGCCAGCACCAGAGGCGGCTACTACAATGAGCAGTTCTTC. Protein product: CASTRGGYYNEQFF.

The chain couples TRBV12-3 or TRBV12-4 to TRBJ2-7, with D possibly TRBD1 on 5 matching bases. This CDR3 region has 13 residues. Trimming left V 6 bases short and J 0 bases short, with 9 bases between. The CDR3 loop is CASRTDSSYEQYF. CDR3 bases: TGTGCCAGCAGGACAGATTCCTCCTACGAGCAGTACTTC.